This T cell receptor beta chain was sequenced in a study of CD8+ T cells in alopecia areata. In this sample, this clone turned up a few times. RNA was extracted and reverse transcribed into cDNA as the sequencing template. Clones were read by immunoSEQ multiplex PCR, and TCRdb kept only the in-frame ones, dropping some. The sample has 150,000 to 200,000 clones, roughly 60% seen once. Treatment defined: oral pan-JAK inhibitor, 5-10 mg twice daily. The authors sorted CD4+ and CD8+ T cells from PBMCs. The TCR comes from a human donor with alopecia areata. The material was CD4+ T cells sorted from blood, obtained at week 24, from a patient treated with tofacitinib.

CDR3: CASSEVEDRVTYNEQFF. For the CDR3, the DNA is TGTGCCAGCAGTGAAGTAGAGGACAGGGTGACCTACAATGAGCAGTTCTTC. V is TRBV2 and J is TRBJ2-1; 8 nucleotides line up with TRBD1. The CDR3 is 17 residues long. Germline loops: CDR1 SNHLY, CDR2 FYNNEI. Unmatched junction bases numbered 7, after V lost 1 base and J lost 2 bases.